The rows below give T cell receptor beta chains drawn from one sample of a study of blood T cell repertoires in COVID-19. The repertoire was sequenced with immunoSEQ multiplex PCR; TCRdb's copy has only in-frame clones and lacks some. The table lists about 110,000 clones, approximately 88% of them singletons. The material sequenced was peripheral blood. All receptors derive from a woman aged 40 to 50 with acute or convalescent COVID-19. CDR3s include the opening cysteine and the closing phenylalanine or tryptophan. Each record gives: CDR3 length, D gene, clone size, J gene, V gene, CDR3 DNA, CDR3 protein. D genes are given only for firm matches. Expanded clones get a size class; other rows say once, few or many, or leave the size out.

18	NA	NA	TRBJ1-5	TRBV7-5	TGTGTCAGAAGCTACCCTAACCCAGGGTTCGTTGAGAATCAGCCCCAGCATTTT	CVRSYPNPGFVENQPQHF
15	TRBD1	NA	TRBJ1-5	TRBV19	TGTGCCAGTAGTATAGGGGACAGACACAATCAGCCCCAGCATTTT	CASSIGDRHNQPQHF
14	NA	NA	TRBJ2-3	TRBV9	TGTGCCAGTACCCTAGGAGGTGAAACAGATACGCAGTATTTT	CASTLGGETDTQYF
11	NA	NA	TRBJ2-4	TRBV6-5	TGTGCCAGCAGCACCCGGGACATTCAGTACTTC	CASSTRDIQYF
15	NA	NA	TRBJ1-5	TRBV10-3	TGTGCCATCAGTGAAGGACAACAGGGAAATCAGCCCCAGCATTTT	CAISEGQQGNQPQHF
13	TRBD1	NA	TRBJ2-7	TRBV6-5	TGTGCCAGCAGCAACAGGGGGCCCTACGAGCAGTACTTC	CASSNRGPYEQYF
12	NA	few	TRBJ2-4	TRBV28	TGTGCCAGCAGTGCTGAGGGGGACATTCAGTACTTC	CASSAEGDIQYF
15	TRBD2	NA	TRBJ2-3	TRBV10-2	TGCGCCAGCAGGGAGACTAGCGGGCCCACAGATACGCAGTATTTT	CASRETSGPTDTQYF
12	TRBD1	NA	TRBJ1-1	TRBV29-1	TGCAGCGTGTACAGGGGGGGGACTGAAGCTTTCTTT	CSVYRGGTEAFF
16	TRBD2	NA	TRBJ2-7	TRBV27	TGTGCCAGCAGAAAGAGTAGCGGGGGGCAGTCCTACGAGCAGTACTTC	CASRKSSGGQSYEQYF
16	TRBD2	NA	TRBJ2-1	TRBV25-1	TGTGCCAGCAGTGAATATTCAGCGGGGGCCGAAAATGAGCAGTTCTTC	CASSEYSAGAENEQFF
13	NA	NA	TRBJ1-4	TRBV6-5	TGTGCCAGCAGGGACAGATGGAATGAAAAACTGTTTTTT	CASRDRWNEKLFF
17	TRBD2	NA	TRBJ2-2	TRBV11-2	TGTGCCAGCAGCTACTCCCCCGGGACTAGAGTCACCGGGGAGCTGTTTTTT	CASSYSPGTRVTGELFF